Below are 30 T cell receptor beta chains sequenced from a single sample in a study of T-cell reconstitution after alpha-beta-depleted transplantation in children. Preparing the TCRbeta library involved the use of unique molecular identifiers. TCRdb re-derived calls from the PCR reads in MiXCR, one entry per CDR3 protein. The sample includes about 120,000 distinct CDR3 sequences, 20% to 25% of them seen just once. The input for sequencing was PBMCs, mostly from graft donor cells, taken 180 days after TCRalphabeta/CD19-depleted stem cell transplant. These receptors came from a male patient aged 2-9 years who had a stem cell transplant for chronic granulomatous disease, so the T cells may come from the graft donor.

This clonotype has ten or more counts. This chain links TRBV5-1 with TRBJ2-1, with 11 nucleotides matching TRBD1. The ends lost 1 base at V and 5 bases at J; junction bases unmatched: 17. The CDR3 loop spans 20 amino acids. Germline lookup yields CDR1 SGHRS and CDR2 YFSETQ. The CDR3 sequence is CASSLPWDRGYSLLDNEQFF. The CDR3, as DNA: TGCGCCAGCAGCTTGCCTTGGGACAGGGGGTATAGTTTATTGGACAATGAGCAGTTCTTC.

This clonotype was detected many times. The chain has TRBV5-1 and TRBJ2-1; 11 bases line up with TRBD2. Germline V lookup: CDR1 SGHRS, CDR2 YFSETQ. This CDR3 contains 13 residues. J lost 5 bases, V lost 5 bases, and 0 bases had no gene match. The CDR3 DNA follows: TGCGCCAGCAGACTAGCGGGGGACAATGAGCAGTTCTTC. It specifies CASRLAGDNEQFF.

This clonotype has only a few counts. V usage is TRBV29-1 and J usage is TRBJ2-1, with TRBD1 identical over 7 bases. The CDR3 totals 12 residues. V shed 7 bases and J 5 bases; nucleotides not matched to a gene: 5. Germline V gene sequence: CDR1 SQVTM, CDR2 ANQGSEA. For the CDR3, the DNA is TGCAGCGCCAGAGACAGGGACAATGAGCAGTTCTTC. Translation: CSARDRDNEQFF.

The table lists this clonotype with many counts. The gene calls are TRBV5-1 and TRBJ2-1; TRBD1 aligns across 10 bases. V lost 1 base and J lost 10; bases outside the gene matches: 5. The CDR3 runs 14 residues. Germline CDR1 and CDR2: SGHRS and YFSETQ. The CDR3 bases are TGCGCCAGCAGCTTGTCCCTGACAGGGGGCGAGCAGTTCTTC. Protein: CASSLSLTGGEQFF.

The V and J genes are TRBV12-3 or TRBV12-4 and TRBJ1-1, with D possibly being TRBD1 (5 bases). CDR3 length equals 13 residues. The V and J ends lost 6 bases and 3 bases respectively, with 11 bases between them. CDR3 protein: CASRQRGYTEAFF. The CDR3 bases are TGTGCCAGCAGGCAAAGGGGATACACTGAAGCTTTCTTT.

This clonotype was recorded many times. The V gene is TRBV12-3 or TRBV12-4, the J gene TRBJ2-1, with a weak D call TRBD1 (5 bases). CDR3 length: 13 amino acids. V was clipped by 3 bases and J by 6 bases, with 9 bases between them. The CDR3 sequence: CASSLGRPNEQFF. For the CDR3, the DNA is TGTGCCAGCAGTTTGGGGCGCCCCAATGAGCAGTTCTTC.

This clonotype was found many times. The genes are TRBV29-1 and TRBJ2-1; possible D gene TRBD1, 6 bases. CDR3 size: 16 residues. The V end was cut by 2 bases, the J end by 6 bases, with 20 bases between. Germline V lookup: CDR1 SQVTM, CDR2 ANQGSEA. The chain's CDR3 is CSVESPGQKLGNEQFF. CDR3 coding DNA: TGCAGCGTTGAATCGCCCGGACAGAAGTTGGGCAATGAGCAGTTCTTC.

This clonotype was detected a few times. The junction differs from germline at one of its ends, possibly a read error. The CDR3 loop is CASSPGTVANF. The CDR3 nucleotides are TGTGCCAGCAGTCCCGGGACAGTGGCCAACTTC. V is TRBV12-3 or TRBV12-4 and J is TRBJ2-7; 7 bases map to TRBD1. The CDR3 length is 11 residues.

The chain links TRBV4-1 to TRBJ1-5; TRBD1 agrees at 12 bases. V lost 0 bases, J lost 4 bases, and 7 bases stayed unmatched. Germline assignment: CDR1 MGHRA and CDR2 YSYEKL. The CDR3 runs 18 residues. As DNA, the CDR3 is TGCGCCAGCAGCCAAGACGGGACAGGGGGCGAAGGAAATCAGCCCCAGCATTTT. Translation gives CASSQDGTGGEGNQPQHF.

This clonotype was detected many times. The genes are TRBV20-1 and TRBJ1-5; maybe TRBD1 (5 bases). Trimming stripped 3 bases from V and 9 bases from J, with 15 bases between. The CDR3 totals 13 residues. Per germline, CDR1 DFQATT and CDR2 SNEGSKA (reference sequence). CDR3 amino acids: CSAREESGGPQHF. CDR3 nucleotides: TGCAGTGCTAGGGAGGAGAGCGGGGGGCCCCAGCATTTT.

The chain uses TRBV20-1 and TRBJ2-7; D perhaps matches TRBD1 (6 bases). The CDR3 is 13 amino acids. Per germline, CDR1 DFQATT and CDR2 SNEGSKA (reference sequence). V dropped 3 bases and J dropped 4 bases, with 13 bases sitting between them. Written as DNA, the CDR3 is TGCAGTGCTAGGGACAGTCCCCCTTACGAGCAGTACTTC. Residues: CSARDSPPYEQYF.

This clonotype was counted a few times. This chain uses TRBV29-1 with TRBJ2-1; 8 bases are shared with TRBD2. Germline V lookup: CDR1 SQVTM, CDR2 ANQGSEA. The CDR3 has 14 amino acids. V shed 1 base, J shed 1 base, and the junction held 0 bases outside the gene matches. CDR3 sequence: CSVEGGRSYNEQFF. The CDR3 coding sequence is TGCAGCGTTGAAGGCGGGAGGTCCTACAATGAGCAGTTCTTC.

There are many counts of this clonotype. The CDR3 region has the DNA TGTGCCAGCAATCCGGGATTCTCCTACAATGAGCAGTTCTTC. Encoded protein: CASNPGFSYNEQFF. The gene calls are TRBV2 and TRBJ2-1, with D tentatively TRBD2 (5 bases). CDR1 and CDR2 from the germline V gene are SNHLY and FYNNEI. The CDR3 extends over 14 amino acids. With 7 bases removed from V and 0 bases from J, the gap between germline ends came to 10 bases.

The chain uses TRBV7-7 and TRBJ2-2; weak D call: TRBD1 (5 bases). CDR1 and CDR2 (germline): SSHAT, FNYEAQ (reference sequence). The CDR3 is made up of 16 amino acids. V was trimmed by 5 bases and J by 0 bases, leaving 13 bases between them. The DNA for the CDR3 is TGTGCCAGCAGCCAGACAGAGGTCGCGAACACCGGGGAGCTGTTTTTT. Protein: CASSQTEVANTGELFF.

The CDR3 protein is CASTQGIRSDTQYF. As DNA, the CDR3 is TGCGCCAGCACCCAGGGGATCAGGTCGGATACGCAGTATTTT. The J gene is TRBJ2-3, the V gene TRBV4-3, with a possible D match to TRBD1 (6 bases). The V gene lost 7 bases and the J gene lost 6 bases, with 17 bases spanning the gap. This CDR3 is 14 amino acids long. Per the germline V gene, CDR1 is LGHNA and CDR2 is YSLEER.

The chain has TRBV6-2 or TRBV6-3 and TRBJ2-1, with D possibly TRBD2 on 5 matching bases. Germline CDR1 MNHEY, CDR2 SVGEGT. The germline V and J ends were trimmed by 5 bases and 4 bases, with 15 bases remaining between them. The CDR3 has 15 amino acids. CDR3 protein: CASSARVREYNEQFF. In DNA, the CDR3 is TGTGCCAGCAGTGCACGGGTGAGGGAATACAATGAGCAGTTCTTC.

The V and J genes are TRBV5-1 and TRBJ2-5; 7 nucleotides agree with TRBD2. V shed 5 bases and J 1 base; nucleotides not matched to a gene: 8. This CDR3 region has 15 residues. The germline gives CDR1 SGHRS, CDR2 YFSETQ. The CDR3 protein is CASRSLAAIQETQYF. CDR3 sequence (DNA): TGCGCCAGCAGGTCCCTAGCGGCGATCCAAGAGACCCAGTACTTC.

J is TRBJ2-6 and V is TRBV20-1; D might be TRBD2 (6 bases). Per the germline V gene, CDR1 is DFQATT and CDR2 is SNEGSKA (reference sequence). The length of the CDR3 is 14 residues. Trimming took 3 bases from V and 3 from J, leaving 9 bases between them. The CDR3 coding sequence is TGCAGTGCTAGGACTAGTTTTGGGGCCAACGTCCTGACTTTC. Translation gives CSARTSFGANVLTF.

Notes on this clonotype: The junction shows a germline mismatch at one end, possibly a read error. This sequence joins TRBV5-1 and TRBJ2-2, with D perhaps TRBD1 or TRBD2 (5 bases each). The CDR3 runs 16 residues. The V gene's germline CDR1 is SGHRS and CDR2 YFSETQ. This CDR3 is CASSLVTRGHTGELFF. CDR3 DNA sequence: TGCGCCAGCAGCTTGGTGACTCGCGGACACACCGGGGAGCTGTTTTTC.

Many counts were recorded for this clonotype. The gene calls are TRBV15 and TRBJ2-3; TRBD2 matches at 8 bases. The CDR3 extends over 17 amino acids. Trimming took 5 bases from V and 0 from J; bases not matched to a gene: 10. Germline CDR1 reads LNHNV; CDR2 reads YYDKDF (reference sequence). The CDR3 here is CATSPRTSTSSTDTQYF. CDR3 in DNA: TGTGCCACCAGCCCACGGACTAGCACATCTAGCACAGATACGCAGTATTTT.

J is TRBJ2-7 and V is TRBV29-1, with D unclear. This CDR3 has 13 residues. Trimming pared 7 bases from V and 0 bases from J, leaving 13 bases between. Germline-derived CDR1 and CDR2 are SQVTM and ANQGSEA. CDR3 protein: CSAAGRSSYEQYF. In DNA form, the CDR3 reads TGCAGCGCTGCTGGCAGGAGCTCCTACGAGCAGTACTTC.

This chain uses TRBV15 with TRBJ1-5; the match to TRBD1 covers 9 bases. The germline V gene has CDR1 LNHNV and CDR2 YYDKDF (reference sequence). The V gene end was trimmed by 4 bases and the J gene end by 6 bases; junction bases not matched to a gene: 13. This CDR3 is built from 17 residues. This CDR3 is CATSIGTGNVWSQPQHF. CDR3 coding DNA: TGTGCCACCAGCATCGGGACAGGGAATGTGTGGAGTCAGCCCCAGCATTTT.

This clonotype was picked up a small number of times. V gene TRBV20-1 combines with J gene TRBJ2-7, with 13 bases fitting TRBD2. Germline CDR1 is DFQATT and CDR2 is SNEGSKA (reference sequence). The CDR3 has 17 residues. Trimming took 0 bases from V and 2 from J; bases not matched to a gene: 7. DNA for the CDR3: TGCAGTGCTAGAGATCCAGGGACTAGCGGGACCACCTACGAGCAGTACTTC. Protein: CSARDPGTSGTTYEQYF.

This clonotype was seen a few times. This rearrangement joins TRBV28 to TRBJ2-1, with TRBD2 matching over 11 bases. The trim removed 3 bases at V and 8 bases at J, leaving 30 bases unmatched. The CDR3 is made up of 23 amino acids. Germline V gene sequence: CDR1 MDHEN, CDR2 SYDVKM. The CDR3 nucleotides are TGTGCCAGCAGTTTGCCTCCCCTTGGGCGGACCCCCGGGACTAGCGGCGTTCCCGATGAGCAGTTCTTC. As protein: CASSLPPLGRTPGTSGVPDEQFF.

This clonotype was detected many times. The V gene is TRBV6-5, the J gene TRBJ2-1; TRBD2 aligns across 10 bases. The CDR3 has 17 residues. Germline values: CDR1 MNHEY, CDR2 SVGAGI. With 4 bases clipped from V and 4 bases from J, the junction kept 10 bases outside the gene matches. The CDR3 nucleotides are TGTGCCAGCAGTTCCACCCCGGGACTAGCGCTGTACAATGAGCAGTTCTTC. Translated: CASSSTPGLALYNEQFF.

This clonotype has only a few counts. CDR3 amino acids: CSARGTSGMLETQYF. As DNA, the CDR3 is TGCAGTGCTAGGGGGACTAGCGGGATGTTGGAGACCCAGTACTTC. The genes are TRBV20-1 and TRBJ2-5; the match to TRBD2 covers 13 bases. With 3 bases clipped from V and 5 bases from J, the junction kept 6 bases outside the gene matches. The CDR3 has 15 amino acids. In germline, CDR1 is DFQATT, CDR2 SNEGSKA (reference sequence).

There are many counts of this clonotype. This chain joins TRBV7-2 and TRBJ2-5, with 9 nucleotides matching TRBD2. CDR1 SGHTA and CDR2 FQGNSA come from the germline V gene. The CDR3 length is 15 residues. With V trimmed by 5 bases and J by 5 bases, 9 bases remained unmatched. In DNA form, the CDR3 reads TGTGCCAGCAGCAAAATAGCGGGAGTGGGGGAGACCCAGTACTTC. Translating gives CASSKIAGVGETQYF.

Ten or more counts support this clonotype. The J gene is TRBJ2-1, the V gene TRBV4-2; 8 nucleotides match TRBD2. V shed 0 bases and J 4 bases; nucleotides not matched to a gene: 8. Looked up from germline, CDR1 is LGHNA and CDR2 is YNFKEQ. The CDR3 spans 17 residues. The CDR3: CASSQEGVAGPYNEQFF. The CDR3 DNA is TGTGCCAGCAGCCAAGAAGGGGTAGCGGGACCGTACAATGAGCAGTTCTTC.

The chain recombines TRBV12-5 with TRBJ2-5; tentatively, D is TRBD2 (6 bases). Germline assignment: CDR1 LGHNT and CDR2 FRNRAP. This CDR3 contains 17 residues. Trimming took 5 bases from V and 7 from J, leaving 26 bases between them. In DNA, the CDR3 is TGTGCTAGTGGTCCCGCCCTTGGGACTTCTCAAAGGGGGACCCAGTACTTC. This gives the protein CASGPALGTSQRGTQYF.

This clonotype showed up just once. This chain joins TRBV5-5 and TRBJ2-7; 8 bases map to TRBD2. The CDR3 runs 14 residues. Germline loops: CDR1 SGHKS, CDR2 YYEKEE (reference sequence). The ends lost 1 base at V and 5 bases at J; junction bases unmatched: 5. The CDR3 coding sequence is TGTGCCAGCAGCTTGCTAGCGGGTTTCCACGAGCAGTACTTC. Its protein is CASSLLAGFHEQYF. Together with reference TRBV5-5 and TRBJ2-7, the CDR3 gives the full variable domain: DAGVTQSPTHLIKTRGQQVTLRCSPISGHKSVSWYQQVLGQGPQFIFQYYEKEERGRGNFPDRFSARQFPNYSSELNVNALLLGDSALYLCASSLLAGFHEQYFGPGTRLTVT.